This T cell receptor (beta chain) derives from a study of T cells in tuberculosis. Across the whole study: CD1B tetramers identified T cells specific for mycobacterial lipid GMM. The study, taken as a whole, reports: Some low-affinity tetramer-binding T cells may be absent from this sample.

CDR1 is MDHEN, CDR2 SYDVKM, per germline. The V end was cut by 1 base, the J end by 4 bases, with 11 bases between. The CDR3 loop spans 14 amino acids. Sequencing was performed with immunoSEQ multiplex PCR; in TCRdb, only in-frame clones are kept and a portion is missing. Here the sample spans 55,000 to 70,000 clones, roughly 79% being singletons. Sorting used thawed, overnight-rested PBMC stained with anti-CD3, a viability dye and GMM-loaded CD1B tetramer. The lipid loaded on the CD1B tetramers was C32 glucose monomycolate from Rhodococcus equi. CD14-expressing monocytes were removed from PBMC before cryopreservation and sorting.

The TCR was taken from an adult woman with latent tuberculosis. Input material: CD1b-GMM tetramer-negative cells sorted from PBMCs. J is TRBJ2-7 and V is TRBV28; possibly TRBD1 for D (5 bases). CDR3 sequence reads: CASSLSTGHYEQYF. As DNA, the CDR3 is TGTGCCAGCAGTTTATCAACAGGCCATTACGAGCAGTACTTC.